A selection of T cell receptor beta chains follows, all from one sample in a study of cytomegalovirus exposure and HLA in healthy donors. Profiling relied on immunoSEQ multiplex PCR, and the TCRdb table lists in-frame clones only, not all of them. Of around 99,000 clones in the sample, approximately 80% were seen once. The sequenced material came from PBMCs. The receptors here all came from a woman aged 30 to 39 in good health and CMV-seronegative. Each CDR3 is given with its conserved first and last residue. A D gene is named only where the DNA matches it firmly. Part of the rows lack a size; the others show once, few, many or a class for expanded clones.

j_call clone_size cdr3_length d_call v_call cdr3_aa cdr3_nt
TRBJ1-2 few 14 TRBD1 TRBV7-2 CASSHRDSNYGYTF TGTGCCAGCAGCCACCGGGACAGTAACTATGGCTACACCTTC
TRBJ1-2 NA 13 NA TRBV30 CAWSVRQAEGYTF TGTGCCTGGAGTGTCAGACAGGCCGAGGGCTACACCTTC
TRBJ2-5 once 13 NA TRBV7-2 CASSLSVQETQYF TGTGCCAGCAGTTTATCCGTCCAAGAGACCCAGTACTTC
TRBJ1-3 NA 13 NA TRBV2 CASIPRGGNTIYF TGTGCCAGCATCCCAAGAGGTGGAAACACCATATATTTT
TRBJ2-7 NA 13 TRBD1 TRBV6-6 CASSSDRDHEQYF TGTGCCAGCAGCTCCGACAGGGACCACGAGCAGTACTTC
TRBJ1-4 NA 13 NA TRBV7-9 CASSFGGNEKLFF TGTGCCAGCAGCTTCGGGGGAAATGAAAAACTGTTTTTT
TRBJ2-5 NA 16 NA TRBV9 CASSVGRGLRVETQYF TGTGCCAGCAGCGTAGGTCGAGGTCTGAGGGTGGAGACCCAGTACTTC
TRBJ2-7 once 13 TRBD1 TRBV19 CASSTRTGDEQYF TGTGCCAGTAGTACCAGGACAGGGGACGAGCAGTACTTC
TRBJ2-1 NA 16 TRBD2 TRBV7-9 CASSSWSTSGRGEQFF TGTGCCAGCAGCTCCTGGTCGACTAGCGGGAGGGGGGAGCAGTTCTTC
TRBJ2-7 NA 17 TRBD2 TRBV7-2 CASRRLAGPYSPYEQYF TGTGCCAGCAGAAGACTAGCGGGTCCCTATTCCCCCTACGAGCAGTACTTC
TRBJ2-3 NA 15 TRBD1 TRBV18 CASSPNGQDLDTQYF TGTGCCAGCTCACCCAACGGACAGGACCTGGATACGCAGTATTTT
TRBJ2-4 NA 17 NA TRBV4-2 CASSQDYNVRGRYIQYF TGTGCCAGCAGCCAAGATTACAATGTGAGAGGGAGGTACATTCAGTACTTC
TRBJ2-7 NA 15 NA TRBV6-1 CASRPTGGFTYEQYF TGTGCCAGCAGGCCCACCGGGGGTTTTACCTACGAGCAGTACTTC